This T cell receptor (beta chain) emerged from a study of CD8+ T cells in alopecia areata. Turning to the study itself: Oral tofacitinib, 5 to 10 mg twice daily, was given in an open-label trial. Patients took tofacitinib for 6 to 18 months, followed by 6 drug-free months. General study results and limits: With patients, TCR sharing proved less clear than in mice, a difference possibly related to HLA.

Samples from alopecia areata patients were lesional scalp punch biopsies and peripheral blood. cDNA reverse transcribed from extracted RNA served as the sequencing template. Libraries were prepared by immunoSEQ multiplex PCR; TCRdb keeps only in-frame clonotypes and omits some of them. The data show some 120,000 clones, roughly 61% seen once. For this clone: Its antigen is currently unknown.

The CDR3 extends over 14 amino acids. CDR1 and CDR2 from the germline V gene are SGHVS and FQNEAQ. After removal of 1 base from V and 5 bases from J, the junction contained 4 bases not matched to a gene. The sample was CD4+ T cells sorted from blood, taken at week 0. The V and J genes are TRBV7-8 and TRBJ2-5; TRBD2 matches at 7 bases. This receptor was obtained from a human donor with alopecia areata. This chain's CDR3 is CASSLVGGGETQYF. The CDR3 nucleotides read TGTGCCAGCAGCTTAGTCGGCGGGGGTGAGACCCAGTACTTC.